This T cell receptor (beta chain) was documented in a study of neurological immune-mediated disorders. The sorted libraries started from roughly 1 million CD4+ or CD8+ T cells. This clonotype was detected many times. What it recognizes is unknown. Trimming removed 4 bases at V and 4 bases at J, with 13 bases between. Looked up from germline, CDR1 is MGHDK and CDR2 is SYGVNS. The CDR3 totals 14 residues. The cDNA was generated through 5'RACE incorporating 10-nucleotide random UMIs. The authors obtained over 160 million TCR-beta sequences from 15-18 subjects per sequencing run. TCRdb re-derived calls from the 5' RACE reads in MiXCR, one entry per CDR3 protein. The sample records under 50,000 distinct CDR3 sequences, approximately 10% being singletons. Broader study findings: The absence of any CDR3 amino acid sequence shared by expanded clones across subjects suggests that repertoires were private in all groups.

The chain combines TRBV25-1 with TRBJ1-1; D unresolved. The material sequenced was CD4+ T cells from blood. The source is a woman in her thirties with HTLV-1-associated myelopathy (HAM/TSP). CDR3 residues: CASSGLRVPTEAFF. In DNA form, the CDR3 reads TGTGCCAGCAGTGGCCTCCGGGTCCCCACTGAAGCTTTCTTT.